The subject of this entry is one T cell receptor (beta chain). Its antigen is not identified. The CDR3 extends over 18 amino acids. V gave up 4 bases and J gave up 0 bases; unmatched junction bases: 8. Germline-derived CDR1 and CDR2 are SGHNT and YYREEE (reference sequence). This record comes from a study of radiotherapy plus CTLA-4 blockade in lung cancer. Assay: immunoSEQ multiplex PCR; the TCRdb copy retains only in-frame clones and omits some. The sample contains some 78,000 clones, roughly 86% of which appear only once. Study results and limitations: Response was reportedly best predicted by early blood T cell clone dynamics, with interferon-beta.

Sequencing used peripheral blood, obtained from a patient treated with radiotherapy plus ipilimumab. This clonotype was sampled from a human donor with non-small cell lung cancer who had a partial response to radiotherapy plus ipilimumab. This chain links TRBV5-4 with TRBJ2-1; 12 nucleotides match TRBD2. The CDR3 here is CASSLGLAGLSSYNEQFF. DNA of the CDR3: TGTGCCAGCAGCCTTGGACTAGCGGGGTTGAGCTCCTACAATGAGCAGTTCTTC.